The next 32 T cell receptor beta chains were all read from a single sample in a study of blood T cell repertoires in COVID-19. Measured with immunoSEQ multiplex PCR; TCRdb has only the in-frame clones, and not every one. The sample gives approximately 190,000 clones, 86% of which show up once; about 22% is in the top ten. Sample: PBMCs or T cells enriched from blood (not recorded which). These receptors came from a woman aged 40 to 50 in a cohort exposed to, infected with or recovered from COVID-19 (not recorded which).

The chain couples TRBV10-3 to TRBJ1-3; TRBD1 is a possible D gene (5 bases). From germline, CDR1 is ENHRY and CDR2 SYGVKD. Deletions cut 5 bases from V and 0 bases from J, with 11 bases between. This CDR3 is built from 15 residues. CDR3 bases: TGTGCCATCAGTAGAATGGACACCTCTGGAAACACCATATATTTT. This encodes CAISRMDTSGNTIYF.

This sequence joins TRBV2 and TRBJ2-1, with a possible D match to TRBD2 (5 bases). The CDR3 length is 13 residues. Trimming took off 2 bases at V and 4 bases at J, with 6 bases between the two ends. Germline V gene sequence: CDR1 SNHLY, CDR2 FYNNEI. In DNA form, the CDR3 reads TGTGCCAGCAGTGAAACGGGATACAATGAGCAGTTCTTC. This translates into CASSETGYNEQFF. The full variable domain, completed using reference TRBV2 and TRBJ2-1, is EPEVTQTPSHQVTQMGQEVILRCVPISNHLYFYWYRQILGQKVEFLVSFYNNEISEKSEIFDDQFSVERPDGSNFTLKIRSTKLEDSAMYFCASSETGYNEQFFGPGTRLTVL.

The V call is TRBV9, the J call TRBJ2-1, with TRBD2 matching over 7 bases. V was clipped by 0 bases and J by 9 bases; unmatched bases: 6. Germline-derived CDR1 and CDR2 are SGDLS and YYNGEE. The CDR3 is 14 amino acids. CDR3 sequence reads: CASSVGGGTVEQFF. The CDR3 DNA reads TGTGCCAGCAGCGTAGGGGGAGGGACGGTTGAGCAGTTCTTC.

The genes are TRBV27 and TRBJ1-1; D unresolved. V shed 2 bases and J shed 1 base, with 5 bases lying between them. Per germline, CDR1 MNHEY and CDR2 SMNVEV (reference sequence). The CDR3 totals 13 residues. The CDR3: CASSLLRNTEAFF. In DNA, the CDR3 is TGTGCCAGCAGTTTACTCAGGAACACTGAAGCTTTCTTT.

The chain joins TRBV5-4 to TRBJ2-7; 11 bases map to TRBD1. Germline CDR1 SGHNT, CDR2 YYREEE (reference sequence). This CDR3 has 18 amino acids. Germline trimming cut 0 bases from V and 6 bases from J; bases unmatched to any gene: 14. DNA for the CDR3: TGTGCCAGCAGCTTGGGGCTGGTTACAGGACAGGGGGCAGGCGAGCAGTACTTC. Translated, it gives CASSLGLVTGQGAGEQYF.

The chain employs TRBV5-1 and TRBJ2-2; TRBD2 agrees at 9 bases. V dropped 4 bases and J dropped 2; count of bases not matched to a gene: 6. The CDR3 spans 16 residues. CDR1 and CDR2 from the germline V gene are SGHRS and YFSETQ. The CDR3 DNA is TGCGCCAGCAGCCCGACAGCGGGGGGAAACACCGGGGAGCTGTTTTTT. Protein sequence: CASSPTAGGNTGELFF.

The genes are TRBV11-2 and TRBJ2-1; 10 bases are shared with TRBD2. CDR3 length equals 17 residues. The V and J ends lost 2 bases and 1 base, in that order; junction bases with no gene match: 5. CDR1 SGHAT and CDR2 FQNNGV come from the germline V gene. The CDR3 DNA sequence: TGTGCCAGCAGCTTATCCCCTAGCGGGGGATCCTACAATGAGCAGTTCTTC. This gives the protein CASSLSPSGGSYNEQFF.

The CDR3 nucleotides read TGTGCCAGCAGTGAGAGTTTCGAAGCTAACTATGGCTACACCTTC. Translating it yields CASSESFEANYGYTF. V and J are TRBV6-1 and TRBJ1-2; D not certain. CDR1 is MNHNS and CDR2 is SASEGT in the germline V gene. V dropped 3 bases and J dropped 0 bases, with 11 bases sitting between them. This CDR3 comprises 15 residues.

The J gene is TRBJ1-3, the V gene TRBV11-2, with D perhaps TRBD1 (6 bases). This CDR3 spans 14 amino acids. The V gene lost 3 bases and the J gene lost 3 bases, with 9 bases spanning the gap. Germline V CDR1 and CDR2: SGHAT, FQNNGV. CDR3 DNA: TGTGCCAGCAGCTTTAGGACAGTTGGAAACACCATATATTTT. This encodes CASSFRTVGNTIYF.

CDR3 residues: CASSHLLAGDSYEQYF. The CDR3 DNA sequence: TGCGCCAGCAGCCATTTACTAGCGGGAGACTCCTACGAGCAGTACTTC. The chain uses TRBV4-1 and TRBJ2-7, with 11 positions matching TRBD2. The CDR3 loop spans 16 amino acids. Looked up from germline, CDR1 is MGHRA and CDR2 is YSYEKL. V lost 3 bases and J lost 0; bases outside the gene matches: 4.

CDR3 amino acids: CASGFAREGEQFF. The CDR3, as DNA: TGTGCTAGTGGTTTTGCTCGGGAGGGAGAGCAGTTCTTC. This sequence joins TRBV12-5 and TRBJ2-1, with 8 bases lining up with TRBD2. The J segment lost 10 bases and the V segment lost 3 bases, leaving 5 bases of the junction unmatched. This CDR3 contains 13 residues. Germline V gives CDR1 LGHNT, CDR2 FRNRAP.

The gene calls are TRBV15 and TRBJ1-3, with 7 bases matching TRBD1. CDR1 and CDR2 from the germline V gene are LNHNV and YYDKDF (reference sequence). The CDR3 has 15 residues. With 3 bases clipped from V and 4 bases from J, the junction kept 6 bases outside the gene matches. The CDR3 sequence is CATSSDRASGNTIYF. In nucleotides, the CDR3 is TGTGCCACCAGCAGCGACAGGGCGTCCGGAAACACCATATATTTT.

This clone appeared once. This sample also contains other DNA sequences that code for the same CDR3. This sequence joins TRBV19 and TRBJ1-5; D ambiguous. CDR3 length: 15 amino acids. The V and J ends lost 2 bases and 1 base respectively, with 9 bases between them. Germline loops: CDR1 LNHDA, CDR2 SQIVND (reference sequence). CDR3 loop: CASSIFSGSNQPQHF. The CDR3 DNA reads TGTGCCAGTAGTATATTTTCAGGAAGCAATCAGCCCCAGCATTTT.

CDR3 DNA sequence: TGCGCCAGCAGTGAGGCTAGTAAACGCAATGAGCAGTTCTTC. Its protein product is CASSEASKRNEQFF. This rearrangement joins TRBV10-2 to TRBJ2-1, with D unresolved. The CDR3 runs to 14 residues. V was clipped by 2 bases and J by 6 bases, with 11 bases between them. Per germline, CDR1 WSHSY and CDR2 SAAADI.

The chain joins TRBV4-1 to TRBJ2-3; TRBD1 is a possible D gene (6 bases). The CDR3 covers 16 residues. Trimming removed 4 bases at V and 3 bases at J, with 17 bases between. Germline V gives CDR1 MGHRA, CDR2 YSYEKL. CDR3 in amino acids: CASSPGTRLWTDTQYF. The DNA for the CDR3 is TGCGCCAGCAGCCCTGGGACACGGCTTTGGACAGATACGCAGTATTTT.

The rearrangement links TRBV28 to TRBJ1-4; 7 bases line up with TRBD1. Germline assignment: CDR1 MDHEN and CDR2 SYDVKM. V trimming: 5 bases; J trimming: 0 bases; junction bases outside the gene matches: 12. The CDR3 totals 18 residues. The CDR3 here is CASSPPGTVLATNEKLFF. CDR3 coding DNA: TGTGCCAGCAGTCCCCCCGGGACAGTACTAGCAACTAATGAAAAACTGTTTTTT.

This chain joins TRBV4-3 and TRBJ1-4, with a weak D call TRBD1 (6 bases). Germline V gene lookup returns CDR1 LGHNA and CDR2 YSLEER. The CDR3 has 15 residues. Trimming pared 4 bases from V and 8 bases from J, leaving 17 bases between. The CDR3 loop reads CASSPTDSKREKLFF. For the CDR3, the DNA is TGCGCCAGCAGCCCAACGGACAGCAAGAGAGAAAAACTGTTTTTT.

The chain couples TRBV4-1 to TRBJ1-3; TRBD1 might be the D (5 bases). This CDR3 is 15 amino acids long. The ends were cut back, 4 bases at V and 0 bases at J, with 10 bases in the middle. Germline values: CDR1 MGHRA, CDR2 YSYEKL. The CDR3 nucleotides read TGCGCCAGCAGCCTGACAGAAGCCTCTGGAAACACCATATATTTT. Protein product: CASSLTEASGNTIYF.

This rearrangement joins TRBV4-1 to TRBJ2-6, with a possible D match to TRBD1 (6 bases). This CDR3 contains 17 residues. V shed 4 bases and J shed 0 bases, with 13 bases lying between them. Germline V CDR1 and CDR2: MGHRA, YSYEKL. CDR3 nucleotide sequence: TGCGCCAGCAGCCGGACAGTTCAACTCTCTGGGGCCAACGTCCTGACTTTC. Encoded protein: CASSRTVQLSGANVLTF.

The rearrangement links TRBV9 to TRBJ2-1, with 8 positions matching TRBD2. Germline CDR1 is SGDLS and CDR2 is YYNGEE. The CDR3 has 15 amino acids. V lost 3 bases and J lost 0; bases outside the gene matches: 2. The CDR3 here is CASSERGSSYNEQFF. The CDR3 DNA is TGTGCCAGCAGCGAGCGGGGGAGCTCCTACAATGAGCAGTTCTTC.

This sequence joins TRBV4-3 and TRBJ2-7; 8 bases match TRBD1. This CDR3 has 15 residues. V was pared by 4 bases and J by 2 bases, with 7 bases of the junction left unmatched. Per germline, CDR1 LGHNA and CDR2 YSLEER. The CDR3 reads CASSRGTGPTYEQYF. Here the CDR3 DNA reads TGCGCCAGCAGCCGGGGGACAGGCCCAACCTACGAGCAGTACTTC.

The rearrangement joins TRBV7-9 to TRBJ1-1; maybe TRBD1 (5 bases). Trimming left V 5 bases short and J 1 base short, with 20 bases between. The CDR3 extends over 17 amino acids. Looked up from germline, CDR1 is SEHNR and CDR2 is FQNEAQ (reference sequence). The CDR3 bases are TGTGCCAGCAGCCCCAGAAGGGGAGGCGTTGGGAACACTGAAGCTTTCTTT. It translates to CASSPRRGGVGNTEAFF.

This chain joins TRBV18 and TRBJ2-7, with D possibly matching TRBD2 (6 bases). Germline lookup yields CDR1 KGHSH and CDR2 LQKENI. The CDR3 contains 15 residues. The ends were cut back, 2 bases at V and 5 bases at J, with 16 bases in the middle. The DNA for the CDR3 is TGTGCCAGCTCACCAACGGGGAGGTATGGTGACGAGCAGTACTTC. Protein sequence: CASSPTGRYGDEQYF.

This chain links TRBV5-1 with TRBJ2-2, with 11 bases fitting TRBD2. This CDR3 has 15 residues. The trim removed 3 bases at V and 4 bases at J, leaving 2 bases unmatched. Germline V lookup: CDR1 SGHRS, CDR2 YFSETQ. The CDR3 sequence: CASSSGTSGTGELFF. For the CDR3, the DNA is TGCGCCAGCAGCTCCGGGACTAGCGGCACCGGGGAGCTGTTTTTT.

The CDR3 loop is CASRPDGQGDNQPQHF. The CDR3 bases are TGTGCCAGCAGACCAGACGGACAGGGAGACAATCAGCCCCAGCATTTT. V gene TRBV2 combines with J gene TRBJ1-5; 8 positions match TRBD1. J was trimmed by 3 bases and V by 6 bases; bases with no gene match: 10. The germline CDR1 and CDR2 sequences are SNHLY and FYNNEI. CDR3 length equals 16 residues.

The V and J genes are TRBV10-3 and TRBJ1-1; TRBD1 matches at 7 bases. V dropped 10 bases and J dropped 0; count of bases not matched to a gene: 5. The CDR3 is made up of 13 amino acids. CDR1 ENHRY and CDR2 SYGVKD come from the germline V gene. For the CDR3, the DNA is TGTGCCAGTTCGGACAGGATGAACACTGAAGCTTTCTTT. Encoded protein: CASSDRMNTEAFF.

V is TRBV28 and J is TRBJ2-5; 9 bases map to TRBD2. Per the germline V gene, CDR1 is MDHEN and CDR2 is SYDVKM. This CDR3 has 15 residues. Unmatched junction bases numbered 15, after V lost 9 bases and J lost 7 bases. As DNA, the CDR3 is TGTGCCAGTACTCCCCCCCGGCGGGGGGGCGTGACCCAGTACTTC. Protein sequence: CASTPPRRGGVTQYF.

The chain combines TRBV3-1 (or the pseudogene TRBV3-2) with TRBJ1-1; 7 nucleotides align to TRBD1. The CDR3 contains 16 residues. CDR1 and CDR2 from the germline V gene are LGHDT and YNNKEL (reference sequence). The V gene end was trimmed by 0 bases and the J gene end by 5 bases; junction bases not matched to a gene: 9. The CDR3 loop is CASSQDDRDWGTEAFF. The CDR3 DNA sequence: TGTGCCAGCAGCCAAGATGACAGGGACTGGGGGACTGAAGCTTTCTTT.

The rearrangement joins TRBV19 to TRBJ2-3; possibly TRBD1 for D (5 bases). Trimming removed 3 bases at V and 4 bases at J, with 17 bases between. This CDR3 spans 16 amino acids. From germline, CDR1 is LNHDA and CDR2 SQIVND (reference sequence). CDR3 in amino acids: CASSIGQGWGSDTQYF. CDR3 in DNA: TGTGCCAGTAGTATCGGGCAGGGATGGGGTTCAGATACGCAGTATTTT.

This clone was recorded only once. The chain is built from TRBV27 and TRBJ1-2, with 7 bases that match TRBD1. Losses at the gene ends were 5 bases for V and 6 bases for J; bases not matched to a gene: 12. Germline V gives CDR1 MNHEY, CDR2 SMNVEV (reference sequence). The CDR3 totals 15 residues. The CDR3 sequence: CASSHRPDRADGYTF. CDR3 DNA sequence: TGTGCCAGCAGTCACCGGCCTGACAGGGCGGATGGCTACACCTTC.

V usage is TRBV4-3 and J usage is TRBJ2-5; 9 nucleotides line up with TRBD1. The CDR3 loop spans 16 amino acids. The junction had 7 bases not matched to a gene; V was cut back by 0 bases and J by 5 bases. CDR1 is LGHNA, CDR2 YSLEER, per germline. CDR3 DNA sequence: TGCGCCAGCAGCCAAGATCCCACAGGGGGCTCGGAGACCCAGTACTTC. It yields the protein CASSQDPTGGSETQYF.

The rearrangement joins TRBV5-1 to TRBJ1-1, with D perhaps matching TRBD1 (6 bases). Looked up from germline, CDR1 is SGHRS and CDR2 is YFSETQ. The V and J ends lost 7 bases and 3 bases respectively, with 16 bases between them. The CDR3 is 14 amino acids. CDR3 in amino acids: CASAFLDSYTEAFF. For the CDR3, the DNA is TGCGCCAGCGCATTCCTGGACAGTTACACTGAAGCTTTCTTT.